The entry below gives a single T cell receptor (beta chain) sequence along with its context. Antigen unknown. This CDR3 comprises 15 residues. V lost 3 bases and J lost 9; bases outside the gene matches: 11. The V gene's germline CDR1 is KGHDR and CDR2 SFDVKD. This entry belongs to a study of T cell responses to AZD1222 COVID-19 vaccine. Overall study results and limits: Baseline serology detected seropositivity in only 5 to 7 AZD1222 recipients. In a largely white British group with more females than males, clonal diversity was possibly underestimated.

Measured with immunoSEQ multiplex PCR; TCRdb has only the in-frame clones, and not every one. The sample contains 90,000 to 150,000 clones, about 85% of which appear only once. Sequencing was performed on peripheral blood, taken on day 0 of AZD1222 vaccination. This TCR was sampled from an adult in good health. The gene calls are TRBV24-1 and TRBJ2-7; 9 bases line up with TRBD1. The CDR3 spells CATSDPGTGKVGQYF. CDR3 nucleotides: TGTGCCACCAGTGATCCCGGGACAGGGAAAGTGGGGCAGTACTTC.